Presented here are 17 T cell receptor beta chains from one specimen sequenced in a study of immune characterization of retroperitoneal liposarcoma. TCRdb re-analysed the PCR reads in MiXCR, keeping a single row per CDR3 protein. This table has approximately 9,300 distinct CDR3 sequences, about 25% appearing once. The sequencing input was blood. The origin of the receptors is a male donor with retroperitoneal liposarcoma.

This rearrangement joins TRBV20-1 to TRBJ2-7, with D possibly TRBD2 on 6 matching bases. Germline V gene lookup returns CDR1 DFQATT and CDR2 SNEGSKA (reference sequence). V was cut by 4 bases and J by 3 bases, with 10 bases left in between. This CDR3 region has 12 residues. The CDR3 DNA is TGCAGTGCTACGGGAGACGGCTACGAGCAGTACTTC. Encoded protein: CSATGDGYEQYF.

The chain has TRBV6-1 and TRBJ1-1; D gene uncertain. This CDR3 has 13 amino acids. V was trimmed by 6 bases and J by 3 bases, leaving 11 bases between them. Germline values: CDR1 MNHNS, CDR2 SASEGT. The CDR3 sequence: CASREQPHTEAFF. The CDR3 nucleotides are TGTGCCAGCAGGGAACAGCCCCACACTGAAGCTTTCTTT.

This sequence joins TRBV6-4 and TRBJ2-7; 11 nucleotides agree with TRBD2. The CDR3 spans 16 residues. Trimming at V came to 7 bases and at J to 5 bases, leaving 13 bases not matched to a gene. CDR1 and CDR2 from the germline V gene are MRHNA and SNTAGT. CDR3 in amino acids: CASMPMNSGGADEQYF. The CDR3 DNA reads TGTGCCAGCATGCCCATGAATAGCGGGGGGGCCGACGAGCAGTACTTC.

This clonotype is medium-sized (0.01 to 0.1%) in the sample. V and J are TRBV4-1 and TRBJ2-5, with D possibly matching TRBD2 (6 bases). V was trimmed by 3 bases and J by 5 bases, leaving 16 bases between them. Germline CDR1 MGHRA, CDR2 YSYEKL. The CDR3 is 15 residues long. CDR3 residues: CASSHEPTSEETQYF. The DNA of the CDR3 is TGCGCCAGCAGCCACGAACCGACTAGTGAGGAGACCCAGTACTTC.

The CDR3 bases are TGTGCCAGCAGACCCGGGACTAGCGGGAGGGCCCTCTCCAATGAGCAGTTCTTC. The encoded protein is CASRPGTSGRALSNEQFF. The rearrangement joins TRBV6-6 to TRBJ2-1, with 16 bases identical to TRBD2. Per the germline V gene, CDR1 is MNHNY and CDR2 is SVGAGI (reference sequence). This CDR3 is built from 18 residues. J was trimmed by 6 bases and V by 6 bases; bases with no gene match: 11.

This clonotype appeared once. The V and J genes are TRBV25-1 and TRBJ2-1; 7 positions agree with TRBD1. The J call may be faulty, since TRBJ2-7 better matches the DNA end. Germline V gene lookup returns CDR1 MGHDK and CDR2 SYGVNS. This CDR3 spans 15 amino acids. The CDR3 here is CASSEFTGESYEQYF. CDR3 nucleotide sequence: TGTGCCAGCAGTGAATTCACAGGGGAATCCTACGAGCAGTACTTC.

This clonotype is medium-sized in the sample. The J gene is TRBJ1-3, the V gene TRBV11-3; TRBD1 is a possible D gene (6 bases). This CDR3 has 15 residues. Germline values: CDR1 SGHNT, CDR2 YENEEA. The V and J ends lost 5 bases and 3 bases respectively, with 14 bases between them. The CDR3 region has the DNA TGTGCCAGCAGCCTTACGACAGGAGATGGAAACACCATATATTTT. Its protein is CASSLTTGDGNTIYF. The full variable domain, rest sourced from reference TRBV11-3 and TRBJ1-3, is EAGVVQSPRYKIIEKKQPVAFWCNPISGHNTLYWYLQNLGQGPELLIRYENEEAVDDSQLPKDRFSAERLKGVDSTLKIQPAELGDSAVYLCASSLTTGDGNTIYFGEGSWLTVV.

This clonotype appeared a few times. The chain links TRBV12-3 or TRBV12-4 to TRBJ2-1; D might be TRBD1 (5 bases). There are 13 residues in the CDR3. Trimming pared 1 base from V and 8 bases from J, leaving 9 bases between. The CDR3 loop is CASSLVVGDEQFF. The CDR3 nucleotides read TGTGCCAGCAGTTTAGTGGTAGGGGATGAGCAGTTCTTC.

The chain employs TRBV10-1 and TRBJ2-3, with 9 bases matching TRBD2. The DNA end favors TRBJ2-5, so the J call may be wrong. The CDR3 spans 14 residues. Germline V gene lookup returns CDR1 WNHNN and CDR2 SYGVQD (reference sequence). The CDR3 DNA reads as TGCGCCAGCAGTTCTAGCGGGATAGGAGAGACCCAGTACTTC. This codes for CASSSSGIGETQYF.

This clonotype was detected only a few times. V usage is TRBV12-3 or TRBV12-4 and J usage is TRBJ2-5, with 7 bases that match TRBD2. V trimming: 4 bases; J trimming: 1 base; junction bases outside the gene matches: 9. CDR3 length equals 16 residues. Here the CDR3 reads CASSSAGTITQETQYF. CDR3 in DNA: TGTGCCAGCAGTTCCGCCGGGACTATCACCCAAGAGACCCAGTACTTC.

The chain employs TRBV27 and TRBJ2-1, with 9 bases fitting TRBD1. The CDR3 loop spans 15 amino acids. Trimming removed 3 bases from V and 10 bases from J; junction bases left unmatched: 10. Germline CDR1 is MNHEY and CDR2 is SMNVEV (reference sequence). The CDR3 DNA reads as TGTGCCAGCAGTTTGAGGGGGACAGGGTCCTACGAGCAGTTCTTC. It is translated as CASSLRGTGSYEQFF.

This clonotype was seen repeatedly, ten times or more. J is TRBJ1-1 and V is TRBV4-1; D gene ambiguous. V shed 0 bases and J shed 7 bases, with 9 bases lying between them. The CDR3 has 13 residues. CDR1 and CDR2 (germline): MGHRA, YSYEKL. Written as DNA, the CDR3 is TGCGCCAGCAGCCAAGATCTGGCAGGTGAAGCTTTCTTT. Translating it yields CASSQDLAGEAFF.

This clonotype turned up a few times. The chain combines TRBV7-2 with TRBJ2-5, with TRBD2 matching 9 bases. The CDR3 contains 17 residues. V lost 2 bases and J lost 2; bases outside the gene matches: 9. From germline, CDR1 is SGHTA and CDR2 FQGNSA. Written as DNA, the CDR3 is TGTGCCAGCAGCTTACTAGGTAGCGGGGGCTCGCAAGAGACCCAGTACTTC. Its translation: CASSLLGSGGSQETQYF.

This clonotype showed up just a few times. V and J are TRBV11-3 and TRBJ1-1; D gene ambiguous. The germline V and J ends were trimmed by 2 bases and 0 bases, with 4 bases remaining between them. Germline assignment: CDR1 SGHNT and CDR2 YENEEA. This CDR3 comprises 13 residues. Written as DNA, the CDR3 is TGTGCCAGCAGCTTACGGCTGAACACTGAAGCTTTCTTT. Residues: CASSLRLNTEAFF.

This clonotype has a count of ten or more. This rearrangement joins TRBV6-1 to TRBJ2-1, with 8 bases lining up with TRBD2. The better agreement between TRBJ2-5 and the DNA end casts doubt on the J call. CDR3 length: 14 residues. CDR1 and CDR2 (germline): MNHNS, SASEGT. The CDR3 sequence is CASSPGGAIETQYF. CDR3 sequence (DNA): TGTGCCAGCAGCCCCGGGGGGGCGATCGAGACCCAGTACTTC.

The chain links TRBV6-1 to TRBJ2-2, with TRBD1 matching 10 bases. Germline CDR1 and CDR2: MNHNS and SASEGT. V was pared by 6 bases and J by 4 bases, with 11 bases of the junction left unmatched. CDR3 length: 17 amino acids. CDR3 residues: CASSSPTRDRGTGELFF. The CDR3 bases are TGTGCCAGCAGCTCACCGACTAGGGACAGGGGCACCGGGGAGCTGTTTTTT.

This clonotype was seen a few times. This chain connects TRBV5-1 to TRBJ2-5; D unclear. This CDR3 has 14 amino acids. Per germline, CDR1 SGHRS and CDR2 YFSETQ. V lost 5 bases to trimming and J lost 5 bases, with 16 bases between them. The CDR3 nucleotides read TGCGCCAGCAGTTCCGACCCGGGTCGGGAGACCCAGTACTTC. Its protein product is CASSSDPGRETQYF.